Below are 17 T cell receptor beta chains sequenced from a single sample in a study of cytomegalovirus exposure and HLA in healthy donors. Amplification used 60 Vbeta primers and 13 Jbeta primers. Here immunoSEQ multiplex PCR was the method, and the copy in TCRdb shows in-frame clones only, minus some. Of 95,000 to 130,000 clones listed, around 75% are singletons. What was sequenced was PBMCs. Receptors were obtained from a woman aged 18 to 35 in good health and CMV-seronegative.

A few counts support this clone. The chain couples TRBV27 to TRBJ2-5; 7 nucleotides align to TRBD2. CDR3 length: 13 amino acids. Germline V lookup: CDR1 MNHEY, CDR2 SMNVEV (reference sequence). V dropped 6 bases and J dropped 6; count of bases not matched to a gene: 7. CDR3 in DNA: TGTGCCAGCAGAACGACTAGCTCAAAGACCCAGTACTTC. Its translation: CASRTTSSKTQYF.

This clone has a single count. The chain recombines TRBV6-6 with TRBJ2-1, with 8 bases aligning to TRBD2. This CDR3 contains 16 residues. Trimming removed 0 bases from V and 5 bases from J; junction bases left unmatched: 6. The germline CDR1 and CDR2 sequences are MNHNY and SVGAGI (reference sequence). The CDR3, as DNA: TGTGCCAGCAGTTACTCTCTAGCGGGTAACCACAATGAGCAGTTCTTC. It translates to CASSYSLAGNHNEQFF.

This chain connects TRBV5-1 to TRBJ1-1; D ambiguous. V lost 4 bases to trimming and J lost 2 bases, with 15 bases between them. CDR1 is SGHRS, CDR2 YFSETQ, per germline. This CDR3 comprises 15 residues. CDR3 in amino acids: CASSPEVALNTEAFF. The CDR3 DNA reads as TGCGCCAGCAGCCCAGAGGTGGCCCTTAACACTGAAGCTTTCTTT. Variable domain in full (rest from reference TRBV5-1 and TRBJ1-1): KAGVTQTPRYLIKTRGQQVTLSCSPISGHRSVSWYQQTPGQGLQFLFEYFSETQRNKGNFPGRFSGRQFSNSRSEMNVSTLELGDSALYLCASSPEVALNTEAFFGQGTRLTVV.

The J gene is TRBJ1-5, the V gene TRBV15; D may be TRBD1 (6 bases). CDR1 LNHNV and CDR2 YYDKDF come from the germline V gene (reference sequence). This CDR3 comprises 16 residues. The V end lost 6 bases, the J end lost 5 bases, and 20 bases lay between the germline ends. CDR3 loop: CATRPDLGEGDQPQHF. The CDR3 DNA reads TGTGCCACCAGGCCCGATTTGGGGGAGGGGGATCAGCCCCAGCATTTT.

This sequence joins TRBV27 and TRBJ2-7, with D perhaps TRBD2 (5 bases). Looked up from germline, CDR1 is MNHEY and CDR2 is SMNVEV (reference sequence). The CDR3 runs 14 residues. Trimming removed 8 bases at V and 5 bases at J, with 19 bases between. The CDR3 coding sequence is TGTGCCAGCTCACCCGGCGGGCCCTTCAACGAGCAGTACTTC. This gives the protein CASSPGGPFNEQYF.

The chain uses TRBV5-1 and TRBJ2-7; unclear D gene. Per germline, CDR1 SGHRS and CDR2 YFSETQ. This CDR3 is 14 amino acids long. Trimming took off 2 bases at V and 5 bases at J, with 14 bases between the two ends. The CDR3 DNA follows: TGCGCCAGCAGCTTCCTTACAGATTTAGACGAGCAGTACTTC. Its translation is CASSFLTDLDEQYF.

This chain joins TRBV19 and TRBJ1-5, with TRBD1 as a possible D gene (6 bases). Germline values: CDR1 LNHDA, CDR2 SQIVND (reference sequence). The CDR3 length is 17 residues. Trimming took 3 bases from V and 6 from J, leaving 21 bases between them. The CDR3: CASSIMDGGGRSQPQHF. For the CDR3, the DNA is TGTGCCAGTAGTATCATGGATGGGGGCGGAAGGTCTCAGCCCCAGCATTTT.

The chain joins TRBV2 to TRBJ1-2, with D hard to call. The germline gives CDR1 SNHLY, CDR2 FYNNEI. The CDR3 covers 12 residues. V lost 4 bases and J lost 8, with 11 bases in between. CDR3 bases: TGTGCCAGCAGTGTTGGATCCGGGGGCTACACCTTC. It translates to CASSVGSGGYTF.

In DNA form, the CDR3 reads TGTGCCAGCAGCTTGGTTAGCGGGGGTGTGAGAAGTGAGCAGTTCTTC. It translates to CASSLVSGGVRSEQFF. The chain joins TRBV5-4 to TRBJ2-1, with 9 positions matching TRBD2. The CDR3 has 16 amino acids. The V gene end was trimmed by 0 bases and the J gene end by 9 bases; junction bases not matched to a gene: 10. CDR1 SGHNT and CDR2 YYREEE come from the germline V gene (reference sequence).

The rearrangement joins TRBV5-1 to TRBJ1-5; perhaps TRBD1 as D (5 bases). V lost 4 bases and J 3 bases, leaving 11 bases between the germline ends. This CDR3 region has 14 residues. The germline V gene has CDR1 SGHRS and CDR2 YFSETQ. The CDR3 spells CASSEGAINQPQHF. The CDR3 nucleotides read TGCGCCAGCAGCGAAGGGGCTATCAATCAGCCCCAGCATTTT. Complete variable domain (other parts from reference TRBV5-1 and TRBJ1-5): KAGVTQTPRYLIKTRGQQVTLSCSPISGHRSVSWYQQTPGQGLQFLFEYFSETQRNKGNFPGRFSGRQFSNSRSEMNVSTLELGDSALYLCASSEGAINQPQHFGDGTRLSIL.

This clone was detected only a few times. V gene TRBV28 combines with J gene TRBJ1-1; 10 positions agree with TRBD1. The germline gives CDR1 MDHEN, CDR2 SYDVKM. The CDR3 consists of 16 residues. V dropped 5 bases and J dropped 8; count of bases not matched to a gene: 14. In DNA form, the CDR3 reads TGTGCCAGCAGTCAACCGGGCCTGGACAGGGGGGGGGAAGCTTTCTTT. Translating it yields CASSQPGLDRGGEAFF. Complete variable domain (other parts from reference TRBV28 and TRBJ1-1): DVKVTQSSRYLVKRTGEKVFLECVQDMDHENMFWYRQDPGLGLRLIYFSYDVKMKEKGDIPEGYSVSREKKERFSLILESASTNQTSMYLCASSQPGLDRGGEAFFGQGTRLTVV.

The chain is built from TRBV5-1 and TRBJ1-5; 10 nucleotides align to TRBD1. V was clipped by 3 bases and J by 5 bases; unmatched bases: 14. Looked up from germline, CDR1 is SGHRS and CDR2 is YFSETQ. The CDR3 covers 18 residues. The chain's CDR3 is CASSYRTGGLDYYQPQHF. The DNA for the CDR3 is TGCGCCAGCAGCTACCGGACAGGGGGGCTAGATTACTATCAGCCCCAGCATTTT.

The V gene is TRBV18, the J gene TRBJ2-1; 7 bases align to TRBD2. The CDR3 totals 15 residues. Germline V gene data show CDR1 as KGHSH and CDR2 as LQKENI. With V trimmed by 3 bases and J by 0 bases, 2 bases remained unmatched. CDR3 nucleotide sequence: TGTGCCAGCTCACCGGGCGGGGGCTCCTACAATGAGCAGTTCTTC. It encodes CASSPGGGSYNEQFF.

The chain joins TRBV5-1 to TRBJ1-1; D is possibly TRBD1 (5 bases). CDR1 is SGHRS, CDR2 YFSETQ, per germline. With 4 bases removed from V and 1 base from J, the gap between germline ends came to 14 bases. The CDR3 is made up of 15 amino acids. CDR3 nucleotides: TGCGCCAGCAGCCTGGAGGGGCCCACGAACACTGAAGCTTTCTTT. It specifies CASSLEGPTNTEAFF.

This clone was detected a few times. The V gene is TRBV5-1, the J gene TRBJ1-1, with 11 bases aligning to TRBD1. The CDR3 runs 17 residues. V lost 7 bases to trimming and J lost 4 bases; unmatched junction nucleotides: 15. Germline V gene data show CDR1 as SGHRS and CDR2 as YFSETQ. CDR3 loop: CASALTGTGGSGTEAFF. Written as DNA, the CDR3 is TGCGCCAGCGCCCTAACCGGGACAGGGGGTAGTGGCACTGAAGCTTTCTTT.

The rearrangement joins TRBV6-5 to TRBJ2-5; D gene uncertain. Trimming removed 7 bases from V and 7 bases from J, with 19 bases in between. CDR1 MNHEY and CDR2 SVGAGI come from the germline V gene. This CDR3 contains 14 residues. The CDR3 DNA reads as TGTGCCAGCACCCCGAATGGGCTGCGCAGGACCCAGTACTTC. As protein: CASTPNGLRRTQYF.

J is TRBJ2-6 and V is TRBV7-3; tentative D call: TRBD1 (6 bases). The V gene's germline CDR1 is SGHTA and CDR2 FQGTGA. This CDR3 spans 19 amino acids. V was trimmed by 0 bases and J by 0 bases, leaving 15 bases between them. In nucleotides, the CDR3 is TGTGCCAGCAGCTTAACCCTGTTGGGGGCAGCCTCTGGGGCCAACGTCCTGACTTTC. Translated, it gives CASSLTLLGAASGANVLTF.